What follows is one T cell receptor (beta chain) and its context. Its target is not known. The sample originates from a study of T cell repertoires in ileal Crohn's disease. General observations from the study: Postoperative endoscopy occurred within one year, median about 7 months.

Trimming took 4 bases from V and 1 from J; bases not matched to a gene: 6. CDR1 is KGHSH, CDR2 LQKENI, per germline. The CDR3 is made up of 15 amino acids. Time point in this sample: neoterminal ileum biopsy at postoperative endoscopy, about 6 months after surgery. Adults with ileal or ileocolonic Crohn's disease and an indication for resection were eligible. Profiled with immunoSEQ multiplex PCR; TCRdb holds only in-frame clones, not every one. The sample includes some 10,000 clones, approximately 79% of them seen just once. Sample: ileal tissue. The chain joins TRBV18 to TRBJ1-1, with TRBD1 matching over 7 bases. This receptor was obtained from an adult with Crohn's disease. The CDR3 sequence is CASSRDRQGNTEAFF. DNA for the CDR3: TGTGCCAGCTCACGGGACAGACAGGGGAACACTGAAGCTTTCTTT.